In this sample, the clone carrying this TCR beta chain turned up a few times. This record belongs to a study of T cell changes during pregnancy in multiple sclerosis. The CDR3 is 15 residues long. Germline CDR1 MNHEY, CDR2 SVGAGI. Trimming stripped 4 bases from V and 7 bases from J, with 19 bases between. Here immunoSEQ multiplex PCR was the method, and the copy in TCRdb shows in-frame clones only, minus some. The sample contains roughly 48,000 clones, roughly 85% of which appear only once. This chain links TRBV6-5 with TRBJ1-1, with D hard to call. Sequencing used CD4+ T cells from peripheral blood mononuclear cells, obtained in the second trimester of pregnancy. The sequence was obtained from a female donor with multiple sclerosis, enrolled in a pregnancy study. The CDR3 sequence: CASSWRGPVAYEAFF. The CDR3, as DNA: TGTGCCAGCAGTTGGAGAGGTCCGGTGGCCTATGAAGCTTTCTTT.